This paragraph covers one T cell receptor (beta chain) sequence. Antigen specificity is unknown. At one end the junction does not follow the germline gene, possibly because of a read error. Every patient with CD3G deficiency had evidence of autoimmunity. Patients aged 2 to 39 years had fewer naive T cells. CD4+ T cells were divided by sorting: CD25-high CD127-low Tregs, CD25-low CD127-high conventional cells. The PCR used 52 TRBV and 13 TRBJ primers. Assay used: immunoSEQ multiplex PCR; TCRdb lists only in-frame clones, some missing. The sample has more than 25,000 clones, approximately 90% seen once; the top ten hold roughly 1.6%. The record originates from a study of regulatory T cells. Study-wide findings and caveats: In patients, unique TRB V-J pairs were restricted and V/J usage skewed, especially in Tregs. In CD3G-deficient patients, conventional CD4+ T cells were enriched for hydrophobic CDR3 residues at positions 6 and 7.

The CDR3 has 12 amino acids. Germline V CDR1 and CDR2: MNHNY, SVGAGI (reference sequence). This chain links TRBV6-6 with TRBJ2-3; TRBD2 aligns across 8 bases. The source is a person aged 18-30 years with CD3G deficiency. What was sequenced was conventional CD4+ T cells sorted from blood. CDR3: CASSTGTRGLGF. CDR3 sequence (DNA): TGTGCCAGCAGTACCGGGACTAGGGGCCTCGGATTT.